This T cell receptor (beta chain) was identified in a study of blood T cell repertoires in COVID-19. Study details: COVID-19 samples, acute and convalescent, were from the United States, Italy and Spain.

J was trimmed by 1 base and V by 4 bases; bases with no gene match: 5. The CDR3 runs 14 residues. Germline V gene lookup returns CDR1 SGDLS and CDR2 YYNGEE. As processed by the authors: Estimates of nucleated cell counts were drawn from the amplification of reference gene primers. The protocol was immunoSEQ multiplex PCR, while the TCRdb copy is restricted to in-frame clones and leaves out a portion. V and J calls and clone size follow that table, whereas D and trimming were derived from the DNA. The sample yields about 130,000 clones, 75% to 90% seen once. The specimen was peripheral blood. This TCR was recovered from a human donor in a cohort sampled during active COVID-19. The rearrangement links TRBV9 to TRBJ2-7; 7 bases align to TRBD1. DNA of the CDR3: TGTGCCAGCAGCCCGCAGGGGGATTCCTACGAGCAGTACTTC. Translation gives CASSPQGDSYEQYF. Based on the CDR3 plus reference TRBV9 and TRBJ2-7, the full variable domain is DSGVTQTPKHLITATGQRVTLRCSPRSGDLSVYWYQQSLDQGLQFLIQYYNGEERAKGNILERFSAQQFPDLHSELNLSSLELGDSALYFCASSPQGDSYEQYFGPGTRLTVT.